A selection of T cell receptor beta chains follows, all from one sample in a study of blood T cell repertoires in COVID-19. Sequenced by immunoSEQ multiplex PCR; TCRdb stores in-frame clones only, minus some. In the table there are over 250,000 clones, approximately 90% of which are singletons. Sequencing was carried out using PBMCs or T cells enriched from blood (not recorded which). The source of these receptors is a woman in her fifties or sixties who had recovered from COVID-19. The CDR3 runs from the conserved cysteine through the conserved F or W. Fields, in order: clone size, D gene, V gene, J gene, CDR3 protein, CDR3 DNA. D genes are given only for firm matches. The size entry is marked missing in some rows and otherwise reads once, few, many or a size class.

abundance: NA; d_gene: NA; v_gene: TRBV28; j_gene: TRBJ1-1; CDR3aa: CASSGWVGVTEAFF; CDR3nt: TGTGCCAGCAGTGGATGGGTAGGGGTAACTGAAGCTTTCTTT
abundance: NA; d_gene: NA; v_gene: TRBV24-1; j_gene: TRBJ2-7; CDR3aa: CATSESGDYEQYF; CDR3nt: TGTGCCACCAGTGAGTCAGGGGACTACGAGCAGTACTTC
abundance: NA; d_gene: NA; v_gene: TRBV7-3; j_gene: TRBJ1-3; CDR3aa: CASSSGNTIYF; CDR3nt: TGTGCCAGCAGTTCAGGAAACACCATATATTTT
abundance: NA; d_gene: NA; v_gene: TRBV18; j_gene: TRBJ1-6; CDR3aa: CASSPGAGANSPLHF; CDR3nt: TGTGCCAGCTCACCAGGGGCAGGGGCCAATTCACCCCTCCACTTT
abundance: NA; d_gene: NA; v_gene: TRBV6-2/TRBV6-3; j_gene: TRBJ1-6; CDR3aa: CASSYPAGRSPLHF; CDR3nt: TGTGCCAGCAGTTACCCCGCAGGGCGGTCACCCCTCCACTTT
abundance: NA; d_gene: TRBD1; v_gene: TRBV28; j_gene: TRBJ2-5; CDR3aa: CASSLGTGGWETQYF; CDR3nt: TGTGCCAGCAGTTTGGGGACAGGGGGCTGGGAGACCCAGTACTTC
abundance: NA; d_gene: NA; v_gene: TRBV2; j_gene: TRBJ1-4; CDR3aa: CASKTTPLGNNEKLFF; CDR3nt: TGTGCCAGCAAAACCACCCCCCTAGGAAATAATGAAAAACTGTTTTTT
abundance: NA; d_gene: NA; v_gene: TRBV18; j_gene: TRBJ1-5; CDR3aa: CASSTTENQPQHF; CDR3nt: TGTGCCAGCTCAACGACAGAGAATCAGCCCCAGCATTTT
abundance: NA; d_gene: TRBD1; v_gene: TRBV28; j_gene: TRBJ1-1; CDR3aa: CASSLGGTANTEAFF; CDR3nt: TGTGCCAGCAGTTTAGGAGGGACAGCTAACACTGAAGCTTTCTTT
abundance: NA; d_gene: NA; v_gene: TRBV6-2/TRBV6-3; j_gene: TRBJ2-6; CDR3aa: CASSAQGTPGANVLTF; CDR3nt: TGTGCCAGCAGTGCCCAGGGGACCCCCGGGGCCAACGTCCTGACTTTC
abundance: NA; d_gene: TRBD1; v_gene: TRBV28; j_gene: TRBJ1-4; CDR3aa: CASSLLTGTIEKLFF; CDR3nt: TGTGCCAGCAGCCTCCTGACAGGGACAATTGAAAAACTGTTTTTT
abundance: NA; d_gene: TRBD1; v_gene: TRBV4-1; j_gene: TRBJ2-1; CDR3aa: CASSPRDRENEQFF; CDR3nt: TGCGCCAGCAGCCCTCGGGACAGGGAGAATGAGCAGTTCTTC
abundance: NA; d_gene: TRBD1; v_gene: TRBV9; j_gene: TRBJ1-1; CDR3aa: CASSSSQGQGFFTEAFF; CDR3nt: TGTGCCAGCAGCTCGTCTCAGGGACAGGGTTTTTTCACTGAAGCTTTCTTT
abundance: NA; d_gene: NA; v_gene: TRBV11-2; j_gene: TRBJ1-1; CDR3aa: CASSGQGMTEAFF; CDR3nt: TGTGCCAGCTCCGGGCAGGGGATGACTGAAGCTTTCTTT
abundance: NA; d_gene: TRBD2; v_gene: TRBV6-2/TRBV6-3; j_gene: TRBJ2-7; CDR3aa: CASSRQRGTSYEQYF; CDR3nt: TGTGCCAGCAGTCGCCAGCGGGGGACTTCCTACGAGCAGTACTTC
abundance: few; d_gene: TRBD1; v_gene: TRBV5-1; j_gene: TRBJ1-4; CDR3aa: CASSWTGSNEKLFF; CDR3nt: TGCGCCAGCAGCTGGACAGGGTCGAATGAAAAACTGTTTTTT
abundance: few; d_gene: NA; v_gene: TRBV6-5; j_gene: TRBJ1-1; CDR3aa: CASRKSEANTEAFF; CDR3nt: TGTGCCAGCAGAAAAAGTGAAGCGAACACTGAAGCTTTCTTT
abundance: NA; d_gene: NA; v_gene: TRBV2; j_gene: TRBJ2-1; CDR3aa: CASTSSLVERNEQFF; CDR3nt: TGTGCCAGCACAAGTAGTCTCGTTGAGAGGAATGAGCAGTTCTTC
abundance: NA; d_gene: NA; v_gene: TRBV28; j_gene: TRBJ1-2; CDR3aa: CASRGTDHNYGYTF; CDR3nt: TGTGCCAGCAGAGGTACAGATCATAACTATGGCTACACCTTC
abundance: NA; d_gene: NA; v_gene: TRBV5-3; j_gene: TRBJ2-1; CDR3aa: CARSHRQSSYNEQFF; CDR3nt: TGTGCCAGAAGCCACCGACAGAGCTCCTACAATGAGCAGTTCTTC
abundance: NA; d_gene: NA; v_gene: TRBV18; j_gene: TRBJ2-7; CDR3aa: CASSPPGLTTYEQYF; CDR3nt: TGTGCCAGCTCACCACCGGGACTCACTACCTACGAGCAGTACTTC
abundance: NA; d_gene: TRBD1; v_gene: TRBV9; j_gene: TRBJ1-1; CDR3aa: CASSVWTGANTEAFF; CDR3nt: TGTGCCAGCAGCGTCTGGACAGGGGCGAACACTGAAGCTTTCTTT
abundance: few; d_gene: NA; v_gene: TRBV19; j_gene: TRBJ1-5; CDR3aa: CASYPKWAENQPQHF; CDR3nt: TGTGCCAGTTATCCGAAGTGGGCCGAGAATCAGCCCCAGCATTTT
abundance: NA; d_gene: NA; v_gene: TRBV9; j_gene: TRBJ1-1; CDR3aa: CASSAGLQSTEAFF; CDR3nt: TGTGCCAGCAGCGCTGGGCTTCAAAGCACTGAAGCTTTCTTT
abundance: NA; d_gene: NA; v_gene: TRBV30; j_gene: TRBJ2-3; CDR3aa: CAWGTGSDTQYF; CDR3nt: TGTGCCTGGGGAACGGGTTCAGATACGCAGTATTTT
abundance: NA; d_gene: TRBD1; v_gene: TRBV30; j_gene: TRBJ1-1; CDR3aa: CAWRETGGIANTEAFF; CDR3nt: TGTGCCTGGAGAGAGACAGGGGGAATAGCAAACACTGAAGCTTTCTTT
abundance: NA; d_gene: NA; v_gene: TRBV5-4; j_gene: TRBJ2-7; CDR3aa: CASSAPEGPSTYEQYF; CDR3nt: TGTGCCAGCAGCGCCCCTGAGGGCCCTTCCACCTACGAGCAGTACTTC
abundance: NA; d_gene: TRBD2; v_gene: TRBV15; j_gene: TRBJ2-3; CDR3aa: CATSRVLGTSGRARAGDTQYF; CDR3nt: TGTGCCACCAGCAGAGTCCTAGGGACTAGCGGGAGGGCCAGGGCTGGAGATACGCAGTATTTT
abundance: NA; d_gene: TRBD2; v_gene: TRBV2; j_gene: TRBJ2-1; CDR3aa: CAISRTSGSNEQFF; CDR3nt: TGTGCCATATCCCGGACTAGCGGGAGTAATGAGCAGTTCTTC